Listed below are T cell receptor beta chains from one sample, sequenced in a study of cytomegalovirus exposure and HLA in healthy donors. Method: immunoSEQ multiplex PCR; TCRdb's copy keeps in-frame clones and lacks some. Of 100,000 or so clones in the sample, about four fifths were seen once. Input material: PBMCs. The receptors originated from a human donor in good health. The CDR3 runs from the conserved cysteine through the conserved F or W. The D gene is left open where the match is weak. The size entry is marked missing in some rows and otherwise reads once, few, many or a size class.

abundance: NA; j_gene: TRBJ1-4; len: 14; d_gene: NA; v_gene: TRBV10-3; CDR3nt: TGTGCCATCAGTGCGGGGGCAACTAATGAAAAACTGTTTTTT; CDR3aa: CAISAGATNEKLFF
abundance: few; j_gene: TRBJ2-1; len: 15; d_gene: TRBD2; v_gene: TRBV19; CDR3nt: TGTGCCAGTAGTGTCACTAGCGGGACCCACAATGAGCAGTTCTTC; CDR3aa: CASSVTSGTHNEQFF
abundance: once; j_gene: TRBJ1-1; len: 12; d_gene: NA; v_gene: TRBV6-6; CDR3nt: TGTGCCAGCAGTGGGGGGGGAACTGAAGCTTTCTTT; CDR3aa: CASSGGGTEAFF
abundance: NA; j_gene: TRBJ2-3; len: 17; d_gene: NA; v_gene: TRBV12-1; CDR3nt: TGTGCCAGCAGCTTTGTTTCCCGGGACAAACCGGCGGATACGCAGTATTTT; CDR3aa: CASSFVSRDKPADTQYF
abundance: NA; j_gene: TRBJ1-6; len: 18; d_gene: TRBD1; v_gene: TRBV4-2; CDR3nt: TGTGCCAGCAGCCAGGACGGACAGGACGTGACCTATAATTCACCCCTCCACTTT; CDR3aa: CASSQDGQDVTYNSPLHF
abundance: NA; j_gene: TRBJ1-5; len: 15; d_gene: NA; v_gene: TRBV5-8; CDR3nt: TGTGCCAGCACCCGGGACAACTATAGCAATCAGCCCCAGCATTTT; CDR3aa: CASTRDNYSNQPQHF
abundance: NA; j_gene: TRBJ1-1; len: 17; d_gene: TRBD1; v_gene: TRBV19; CDR3nt: TGTGCCAGTAGTCCGGACAGGGGGCAAATCATGAACACTGAAGCTTTCTTT; CDR3aa: CASSPDRGQIMNTEAFF
abundance: once; j_gene: TRBJ2-4; len: 16; d_gene: TRBD2; v_gene: TRBV7-7; CDR3nt: TGTGCCAGCAGCGGACTAGCGGGAGTGGCCAAAAACATTCAGTACTTC; CDR3aa: CASSGLAGVAKNIQYF
abundance: NA; j_gene: TRBJ2-5; len: 16; d_gene: NA; v_gene: TRBV5-6; CDR3nt: TGTGCCAGCAGCGGAGCCACCCAGGGTCACCAAGAGACCCAGTACTTC; CDR3aa: CASSGATQGHQETQYF
abundance: NA; j_gene: TRBJ2-7; len: 15; d_gene: NA; v_gene: TRBV28; CDR3nt: TGTGCCAGCAGTCAAACCGGGGAGGAAAACTACGAGCAGTACTTC; CDR3aa: CASSQTGEENYEQYF
abundance: NA; j_gene: TRBJ2-7; len: 14; d_gene: NA; v_gene: TRBV30; CDR3nt: TGTGCCTGGAGTGTAGGACAGCCAAGCTACGAGCAGTACTTC; CDR3aa: CAWSVGQPSYEQYF
abundance: NA; j_gene: TRBJ1-1; len: 15; d_gene: NA; v_gene: TRBV14; CDR3nt: TGTGCCAGCAGCCAAGCACAGCGGATGAACACTGAAGCTTTCTTT; CDR3aa: CASSQAQRMNTEAFF
abundance: NA; j_gene: TRBJ1-3; len: 16; d_gene: NA; v_gene: TRBV5-1; CDR3nt: TGCGCCAGCAGCCCTTGGGGGGTGAGCTCTGGAAACACCATATATTTT; CDR3aa: CASSPWGVSSGNTIYF
abundance: few; j_gene: TRBJ2-7; len: 15; d_gene: NA; v_gene: TRBV6-5; CDR3nt: TGTGCCAGCAGTACCTCCGGGACAGGGACTAGGGAGCAGTACTTC; CDR3aa: CASSTSGTGTREQYF
abundance: NA; j_gene: TRBJ1-2; len: 14; d_gene: TRBD1; v_gene: TRBV28; CDR3nt: TGTGCCAGCGGGTGGACAGGGGTTTCTTATGGCTACACCTTC; CDR3aa: CASGWTGVSYGYTF
abundance: NA; j_gene: TRBJ1-2; len: 11; d_gene: NA; v_gene: TRBV28; CDR3nt: TGTGCCAGCAGTTTAGGTACAAGATACACCTTC; CDR3aa: CASSLGTRYTF
abundance: NA; j_gene: TRBJ2-2; len: 15; d_gene: TRBD2; v_gene: TRBV5-6; CDR3nt: TGTGCCAGCAGTCTGGGAGGGCCGCACACCGGGGAGCTGTTTTTT; CDR3aa: CASSLGGPHTGELFF
abundance: few; j_gene: TRBJ2-1; len: 19; d_gene: TRBD2; v_gene: TRBV7-3; CDR3nt: TGTGCCAGCAGCCTCTCCGGGACTAGCGGGAGGGCCTCCTACAATGAGCAGTTCTTC; CDR3aa: CASSLSGTSGRASYNEQFF
abundance: NA; j_gene: TRBJ2-1; len: 16; d_gene: NA; v_gene: TRBV28; CDR3nt: TGTGCCAGCAGTTTACTTACAACCGGGACAAACGATGAGCAGTTCTTC; CDR3aa: CASSLLTTGTNDEQFF
abundance: NA; j_gene: TRBJ1-2; len: 14; d_gene: TRBD1; v_gene: TRBV14; CDR3nt: TGTGCCAGCAGCCAATATGACAGGGGTAATGGCTACACCTTC; CDR3aa: CASSQYDRGNGYTF
abundance: NA; j_gene: TRBJ1-5; len: 16; d_gene: TRBD1; v_gene: TRBV4-3; CDR3nt: TGCGCCAGCAGCCAAGATATGGGGACAGGGGGACAGCCCCAGCATTTT; CDR3aa: CASSQDMGTGGQPQHF
abundance: NA; j_gene: TRBJ2-1; len: 16; d_gene: TRBD1; v_gene: TRBV7-2; CDR3nt: TGTGCCAGCAGCTCTGCCCCCACAGGGGGGCGGAATGAGCAGTTCTTC; CDR3aa: CASSSAPTGGRNEQFF
abundance: NA; j_gene: TRBJ1-5; len: 13; d_gene: NA; v_gene: TRBV7-2; CDR3nt: TGTGCCAGCAGCTCACAGGGCAATCAGCCCCAGCATTTT; CDR3aa: CASSSQGNQPQHF
abundance: NA; j_gene: TRBJ2-3; len: 16; d_gene: TRBD1; v_gene: TRBV9; CDR3nt: TGTGCCAGCAGCGTAGCGACAGGGGGAACGATAGATACGCAGTATTTT; CDR3aa: CASSVATGGTIDTQYF
abundance: NA; j_gene: TRBJ2-1; len: 15; d_gene: TRBD2; v_gene: TRBV2; CDR3nt: TGTGCCAGCAGTCCTCTAGCGGGGGGATACAATGAGCAGTTCTTC; CDR3aa: CASSPLAGGYNEQFF
abundance: NA; j_gene: TRBJ2-1; len: 14; d_gene: TRBD2; v_gene: TRBV15; CDR3nt: TGTGCCACCAGCAGAGGCCTGGCGGGAGGACGTCAGTTCTTC; CDR3aa: CATSRGLAGGRQFF
abundance: NA; j_gene: TRBJ2-3; len: 18; d_gene: TRBD1; v_gene: TRBV9; CDR3nt: TGTGCCAGCAGCGTAGACCACGTAAGGACAGGGAAAACAGATACGCAGTATTTT; CDR3aa: CASSVDHVRTGKTDTQYF
abundance: NA; j_gene: TRBJ2-7; len: 12; d_gene: NA; v_gene: TRBV2; CDR3nt: TGTGCCAGGCAGGGCTACTCCTACGAGCAGTACTTC; CDR3aa: CARQGYSYEQYF
abundance: NA; j_gene: TRBJ2-7; len: 11; d_gene: NA; v_gene: TRBV7-2; CDR3nt: TGTGCCAGCAGCTTAGTCGGGGAGCAGTACTTC; CDR3aa: CASSLVGEQYF
abundance: NA; j_gene: TRBJ2-4; len: 16; d_gene: NA; v_gene: TRBV28; CDR3nt: TGTGCCAGCAGTTCCTTCTCGGCTAGCGTCAAAAACATTCAGTACTTC; CDR3aa: CASSSFSASVKNIQYF
abundance: NA; j_gene: TRBJ2-3; len: 16; d_gene: NA; v_gene: TRBV19; CDR3nt: TGTGCCAGTAGTATTGCGACAGGCGACGGGACAGATACGCAGTATTTT; CDR3aa: CASSIATGDGTDTQYF
abundance: once; j_gene: TRBJ1-2; len: 14; d_gene: NA; v_gene: TRBV6-5; CDR3nt: TGTGCCAGCGTTAAGGGGGGGTCTAACTATGGCTACACCTTC; CDR3aa: CASVKGGSNYGYTF
abundance: NA; j_gene: TRBJ2-1; len: 16; d_gene: TRBD2; v_gene: TRBV27; CDR3nt: TGTGCCAGCACCCCTCAACTAGCGGGAGGGTTCAATGAGCAGTTCTTC; CDR3aa: CASTPQLAGGFNEQFF
abundance: NA; j_gene: TRBJ2-1; len: 15; d_gene: NA; v_gene: TRBV19; CDR3nt: TGTGCCAGTAGTCTCGGACTGGGAAACTACAATGAGCAGTTCTTC; CDR3aa: CASSLGLGNYNEQFF
abundance: NA; j_gene: TRBJ2-5; len: 13; d_gene: TRBD2; v_gene: TRBV28; CDR3nt: TGTGCCAGCAGTGCGGGAGGGAGGGAGACCCAGTACTTC; CDR3aa: CASSAGGRETQYF
abundance: NA; j_gene: TRBJ1-6; len: 15; d_gene: NA; v_gene: TRBV6-5; CDR3nt: TGTGCCAGCAGTTACGGTCCAGACTTGAATTCACCCCTCCACTTT; CDR3aa: CASSYGPDLNSPLHF
abundance: NA; j_gene: TRBJ1-2; len: 12; d_gene: NA; v_gene: TRBV30; CDR3nt: TGTGCCTGGAGTGTAGGCGGGGTTGGCTACACCTTC; CDR3aa: CAWSVGGVGYTF
abundance: NA; j_gene: TRBJ2-2; len: 15; d_gene: NA; v_gene: TRBV5-1; CDR3nt: TGCGCCAGCAGCTTACTAGCACTCAACACCGGGGAGCTGTTTTTT; CDR3aa: CASSLLALNTGELFF
abundance: NA; j_gene: TRBJ1-1; len: 15; d_gene: TRBD1; v_gene: TRBV19; CDR3nt: TGTGCCAGTGGCCCCCGGACAGGCTCGAACACTGAAGCTTTCTTT; CDR3aa: CASGPRTGSNTEAFF
abundance: NA; j_gene: TRBJ2-6; len: 20; d_gene: TRBD1; v_gene: TRBV5-1; CDR3nt: TGCGCCAGCAGCTTGGAAGGACAGGGGGCAGGATCATCTGGGGCCAACGTCCTGACTTTC; CDR3aa: CASSLEGQGAGSSGANVLTF
abundance: NA; j_gene: TRBJ2-2; len: 14; d_gene: NA; v_gene: TRBV6-5; CDR3nt: TGTGCCAGCAGTTACACCCCCGGTGAGGGGGAGCTGTTTTTT; CDR3aa: CASSYTPGEGELFF
abundance: few; j_gene: TRBJ2-7; len: 15; d_gene: NA; v_gene: TRBV15; CDR3nt: TGTGCCACCAGCAGAGATCGAGCCCCGACCTACGAGCAGTACTTC; CDR3aa: CATSRDRAPTYEQYF
abundance: NA; j_gene: TRBJ1-5; len: 13; d_gene: NA; v_gene: TRBV6-5; CDR3nt: TGTGCCAGCAGTTACTCAGCGGGTCAGCCCCAGCATTTT; CDR3aa: CASSYSAGQPQHF